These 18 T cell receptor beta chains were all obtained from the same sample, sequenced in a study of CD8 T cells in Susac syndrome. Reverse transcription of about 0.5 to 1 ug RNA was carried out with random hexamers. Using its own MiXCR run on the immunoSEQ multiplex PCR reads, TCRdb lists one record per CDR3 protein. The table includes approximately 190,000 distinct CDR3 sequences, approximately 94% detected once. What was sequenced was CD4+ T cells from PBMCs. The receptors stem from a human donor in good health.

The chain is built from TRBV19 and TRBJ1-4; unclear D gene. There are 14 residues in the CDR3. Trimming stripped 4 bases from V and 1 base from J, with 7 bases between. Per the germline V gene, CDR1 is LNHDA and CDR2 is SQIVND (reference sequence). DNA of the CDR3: TGTGCCAGTAGTAAAGAGCAAACTAATGAAAAACTGTTTTTT. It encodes CASSKEQTNEKLFF. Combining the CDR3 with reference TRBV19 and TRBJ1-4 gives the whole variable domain DGGITQSPKYLFRKEGQNVTLSCEQNLNHDAMYWYRQDPGQGLRLIYYSQIVNDFQKGDIAEGYSVSREKKESFPLTVTSAQKNPTAFYLCASSKEQTNEKLFFGSGTQLSVL.

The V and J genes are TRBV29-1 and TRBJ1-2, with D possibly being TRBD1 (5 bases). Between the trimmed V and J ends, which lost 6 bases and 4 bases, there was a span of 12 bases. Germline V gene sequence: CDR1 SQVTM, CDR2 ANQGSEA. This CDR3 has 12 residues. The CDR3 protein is CSVETASYGYTF. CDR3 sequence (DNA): TGCAGCGTGGAGACAGCCTCCTATGGCTACACCTTC.

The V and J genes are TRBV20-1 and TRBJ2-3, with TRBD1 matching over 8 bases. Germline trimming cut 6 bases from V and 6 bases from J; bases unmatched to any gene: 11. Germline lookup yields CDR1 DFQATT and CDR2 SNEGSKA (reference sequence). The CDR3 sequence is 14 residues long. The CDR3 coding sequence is TGCAGTGCGCAGACCGACAGGGGTGCCGATACGCAGTATTTT. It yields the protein CSAQTDRGADTQYF.

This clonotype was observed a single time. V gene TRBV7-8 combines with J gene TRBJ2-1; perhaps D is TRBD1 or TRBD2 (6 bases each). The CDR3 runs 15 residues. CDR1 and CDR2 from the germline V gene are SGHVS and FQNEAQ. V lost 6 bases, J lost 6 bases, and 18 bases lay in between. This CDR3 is CASRRGTTGVNEQFF. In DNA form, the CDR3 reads TGTGCCAGCAGGCGCGGGACAACCGGGGTCAATGAGCAGTTCTTC.

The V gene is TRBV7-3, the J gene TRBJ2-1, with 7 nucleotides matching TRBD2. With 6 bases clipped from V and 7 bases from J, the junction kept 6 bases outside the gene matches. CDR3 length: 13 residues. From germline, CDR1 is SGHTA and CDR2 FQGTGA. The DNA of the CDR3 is TGTGCCAGCAGGGCCAGCGGGGAAAATGAGCAGTTCTTC. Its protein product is CASRASGENEQFF.

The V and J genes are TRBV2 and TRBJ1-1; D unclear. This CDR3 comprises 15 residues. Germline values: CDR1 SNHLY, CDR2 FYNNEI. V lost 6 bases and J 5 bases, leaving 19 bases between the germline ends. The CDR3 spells CASRPDQSRETEAFF. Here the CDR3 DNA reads TGTGCCAGCAGACCCGACCAATCCCGGGAAACTGAAGCTTTCTTT. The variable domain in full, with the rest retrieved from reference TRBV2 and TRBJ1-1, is EPEVTQTPSHQVTQMGQEVILRCVPISNHLYFYWYRQILGQKVEFLVSFYNNEISEKSEIFDDQFSVERPDGSNFTLKIRSTKLEDSAMYFCASRPDQSRETEAFFGQGTRLTVV.

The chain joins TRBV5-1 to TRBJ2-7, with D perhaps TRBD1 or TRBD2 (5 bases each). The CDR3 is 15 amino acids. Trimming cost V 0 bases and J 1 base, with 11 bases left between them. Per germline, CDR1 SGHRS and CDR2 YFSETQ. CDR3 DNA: TGCGCCAGCAGCTTGGGTCTGGGACGGTCCTACGAGCAGTACTTC. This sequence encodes CASSLGLGRSYEQYF. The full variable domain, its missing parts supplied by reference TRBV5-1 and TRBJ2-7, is KAGVTQTPRYLIKTRGQQVTLSCSPISGHRSVSWYQQTPGQGLQFLFEYFSETQRNKGNFPGRFSGRQFSNSRSEMNVSTLELGDSALYLCASSLGLGRSYEQYFGPGTRLTVT.

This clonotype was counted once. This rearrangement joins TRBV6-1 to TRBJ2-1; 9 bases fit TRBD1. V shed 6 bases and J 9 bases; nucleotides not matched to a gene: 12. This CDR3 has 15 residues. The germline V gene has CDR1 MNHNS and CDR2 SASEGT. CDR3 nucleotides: TGTGCCAGCAGCCAGCGTGTACAGGGGGCCGGTGAGCAGTTCTTC. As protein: CASSQRVQGAGEQFF.

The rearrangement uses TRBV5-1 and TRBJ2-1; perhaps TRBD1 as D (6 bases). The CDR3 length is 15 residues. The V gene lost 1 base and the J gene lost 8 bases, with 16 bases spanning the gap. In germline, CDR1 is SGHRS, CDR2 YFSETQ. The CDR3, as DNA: TGCGCCAGCAGCTTGCTCACAGGGCAGGAGTATGAGCAGTTCTTC. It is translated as CASSLLTGQEYEQFF.

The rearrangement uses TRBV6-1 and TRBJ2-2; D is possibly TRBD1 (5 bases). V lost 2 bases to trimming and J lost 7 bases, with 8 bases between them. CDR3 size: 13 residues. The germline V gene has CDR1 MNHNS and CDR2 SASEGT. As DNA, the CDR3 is TGTGCCAGCAGTGAAAGGACATACGGGGAGCTGTTTTTT. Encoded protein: CASSERTYGELFF.

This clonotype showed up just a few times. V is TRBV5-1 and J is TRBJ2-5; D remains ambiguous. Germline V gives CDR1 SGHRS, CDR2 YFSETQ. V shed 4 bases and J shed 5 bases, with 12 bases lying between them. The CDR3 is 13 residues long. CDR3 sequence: CASSGRPQETQYF. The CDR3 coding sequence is TGCGCCAGCAGCGGGCGACCGCAGGAGACCCAGTACTTC.

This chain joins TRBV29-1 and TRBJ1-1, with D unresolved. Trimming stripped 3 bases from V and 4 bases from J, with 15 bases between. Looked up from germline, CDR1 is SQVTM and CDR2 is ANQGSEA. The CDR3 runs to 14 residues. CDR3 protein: CSVEEAGVGTEAFF. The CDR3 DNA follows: TGCAGCGTTGAGGAGGCCGGGGTGGGCACTGAAGCTTTCTTT.

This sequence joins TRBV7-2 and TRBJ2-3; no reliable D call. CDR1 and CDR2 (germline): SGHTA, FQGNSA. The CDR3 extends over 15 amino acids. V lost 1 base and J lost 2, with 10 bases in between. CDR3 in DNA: TGTGCCAGCAGCTTAGGACGCACTCTCACAGATACGCAGTATTTT. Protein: CASSLGRTLTDTQYF.

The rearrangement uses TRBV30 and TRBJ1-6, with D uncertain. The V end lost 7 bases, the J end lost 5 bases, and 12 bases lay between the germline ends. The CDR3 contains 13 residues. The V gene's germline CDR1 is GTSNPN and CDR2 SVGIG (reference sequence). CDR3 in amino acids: CAYVRDHNSPLHF. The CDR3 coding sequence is TGTGCCTACGTTAGAGACCATAATTCACCCCTCCACTTT.

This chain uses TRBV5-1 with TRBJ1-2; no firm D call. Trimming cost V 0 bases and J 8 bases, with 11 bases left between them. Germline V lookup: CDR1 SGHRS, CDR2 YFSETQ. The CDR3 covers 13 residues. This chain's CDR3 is CASSLDGRSGYTF. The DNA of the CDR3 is TGCGCCAGCAGCTTGGACGGAAGAAGCGGCTACACCTTC.

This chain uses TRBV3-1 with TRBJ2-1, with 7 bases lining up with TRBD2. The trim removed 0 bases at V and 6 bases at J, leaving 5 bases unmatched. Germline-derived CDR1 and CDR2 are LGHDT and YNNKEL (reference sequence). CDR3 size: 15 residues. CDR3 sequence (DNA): TGTGCCAGCAGCCAAGAATGGCTAGCGGCCAATGAGCAGTTCTTC. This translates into CASSQEWLAANEQFF.

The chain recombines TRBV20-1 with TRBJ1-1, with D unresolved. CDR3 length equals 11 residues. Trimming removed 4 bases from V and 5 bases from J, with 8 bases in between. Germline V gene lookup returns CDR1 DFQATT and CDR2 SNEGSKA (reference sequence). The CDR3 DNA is TGCAGTGCTAAGACGGGGACTGAAGCTTTCTTT. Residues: CSAKTGTEAFF.

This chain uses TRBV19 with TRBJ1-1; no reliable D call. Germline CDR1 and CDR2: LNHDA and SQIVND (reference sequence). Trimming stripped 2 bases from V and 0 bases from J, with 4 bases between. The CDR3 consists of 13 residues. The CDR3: CASSIWLNTEAFF. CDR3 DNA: TGTGCCAGTAGTATATGGTTGAACACTGAAGCTTTCTTT.